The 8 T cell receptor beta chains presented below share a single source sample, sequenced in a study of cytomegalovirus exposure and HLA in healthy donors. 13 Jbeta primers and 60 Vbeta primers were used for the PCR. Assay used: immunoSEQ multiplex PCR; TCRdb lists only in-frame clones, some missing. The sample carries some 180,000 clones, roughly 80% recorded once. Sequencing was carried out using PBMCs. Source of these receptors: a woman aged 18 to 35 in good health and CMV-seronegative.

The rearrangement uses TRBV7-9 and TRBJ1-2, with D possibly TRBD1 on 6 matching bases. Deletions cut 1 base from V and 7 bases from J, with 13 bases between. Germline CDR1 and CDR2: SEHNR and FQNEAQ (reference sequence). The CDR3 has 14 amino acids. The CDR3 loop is CASSLERDILGYTF. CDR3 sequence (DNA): TGTGCCAGCAGCTTAGAGAGGGACATCCTTGGCTACACCTTC.

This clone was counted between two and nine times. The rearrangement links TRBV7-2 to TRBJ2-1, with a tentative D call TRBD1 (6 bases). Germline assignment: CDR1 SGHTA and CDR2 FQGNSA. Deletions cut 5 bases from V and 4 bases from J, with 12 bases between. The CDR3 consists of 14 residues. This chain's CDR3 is CASSPVRGYNEQFF. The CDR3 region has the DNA TGTGCCAGCAGCCCGGTGAGGGGGTACAATGAGCAGTTCTTC. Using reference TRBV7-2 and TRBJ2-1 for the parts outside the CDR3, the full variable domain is GAGVSQSPSNKVTEKGKDVELRCDPISGHTALYWYRQSLGQGLEFLIYFQGNSAPDKSGLPSDRFSAERTGGSVSTLTIQRTQQEDSAVYLCASSPVRGYNEQFFGPGTRLTVL.

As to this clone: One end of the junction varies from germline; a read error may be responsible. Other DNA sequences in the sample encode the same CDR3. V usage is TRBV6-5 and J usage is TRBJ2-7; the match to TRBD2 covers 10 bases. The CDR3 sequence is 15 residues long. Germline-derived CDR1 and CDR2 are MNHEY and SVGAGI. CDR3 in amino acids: CASSYTSGTSYEQYF. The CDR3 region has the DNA TGCGCCAGCAGTTACACTAGCGGGACCTCCTACGAGCAGTACTTC.

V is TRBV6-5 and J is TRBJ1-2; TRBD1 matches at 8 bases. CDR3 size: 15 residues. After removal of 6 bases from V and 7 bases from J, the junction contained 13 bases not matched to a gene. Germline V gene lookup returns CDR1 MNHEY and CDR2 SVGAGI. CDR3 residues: CASREPDRGGLGYTF. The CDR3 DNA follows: TGTGCCAGCAGGGAACCTGACAGGGGTGGCCTTGGCTACACCTTC.

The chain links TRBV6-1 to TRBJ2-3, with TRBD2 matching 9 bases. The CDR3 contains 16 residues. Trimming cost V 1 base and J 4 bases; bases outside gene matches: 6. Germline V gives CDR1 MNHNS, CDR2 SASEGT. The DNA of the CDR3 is TGTGCCAGCAGTGAAGAAGTAGCGGGAGCCCCAGATACGCAGTATTTT. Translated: CASSEEVAGAPDTQYF.

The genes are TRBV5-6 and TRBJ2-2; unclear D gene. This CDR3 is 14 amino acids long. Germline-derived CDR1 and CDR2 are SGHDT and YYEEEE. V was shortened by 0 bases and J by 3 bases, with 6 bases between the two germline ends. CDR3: CASSLGSDTGELFF. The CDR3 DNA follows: TGTGCCAGCAGCTTGGGGTCAGACACCGGGGAGCTGTTTTTT.

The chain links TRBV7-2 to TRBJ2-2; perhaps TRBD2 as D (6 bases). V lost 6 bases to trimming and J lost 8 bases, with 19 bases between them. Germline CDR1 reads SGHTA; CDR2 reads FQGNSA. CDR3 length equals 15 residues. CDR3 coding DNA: TGTGCCAGCAGAATGGTGACCGGGGGTGGTGGGGAGCTGTTTTTT. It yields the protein CASRMVTGGGGELFF.

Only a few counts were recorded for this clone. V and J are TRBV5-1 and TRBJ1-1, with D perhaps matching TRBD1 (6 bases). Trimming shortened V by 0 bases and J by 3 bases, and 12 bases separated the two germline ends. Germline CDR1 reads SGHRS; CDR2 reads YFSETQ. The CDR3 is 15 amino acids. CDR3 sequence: CASSLATGQYTEAFF. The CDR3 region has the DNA TGCGCCAGCAGCTTGGCAACAGGGCAATACACTGAAGCTTTCTTT.